Listed below are T cell receptor beta chains from one sample, sequenced in a study of T cell changes during pregnancy in multiple sclerosis. Some clones are missing from TCRdb's copy, which holds only in-frame ones; the method was immunoSEQ multiplex PCR. The data hold 14,000 or so clones, with more than 80% observed a single time. Sequenced here: peripheral blood, sampled in the second trimester of pregnancy. These receptors were collected from a female donor in good health, enrolled as a control in a pregnancy study. CDR3s include the opening cysteine and the closing phenylalanine or tryptophan. Fields, in order: CDR3 protein, CDR3 DNA, V gene, J gene, D gene, clone size. A D gene is named only where the DNA matches it firmly. The size entry is marked missing in some rows and otherwise reads once, few, many or a size class.

cdr3_aa: CASRYRQPGVPGHNSPLHF
cdr3_nt: TGTGCCAGCAGGTATCGACAGCCGGGCGTGCCTGGCCACAATTCACCCCTCCACTTT
v_call: TRBV9
j_call: TRBJ1-6
d_call: NA
clone_size: NA

cdr3_aa: CASSLGVPEGETQYF
cdr3_nt: TGTGCCAGCAGCTTAGGGGTCCCGGAGGGAGAGACCCAGTACTTC
v_call: TRBV7-3
j_call: TRBJ2-5
d_call: NA
clone_size: NA

cdr3_aa: CASSPEAVSYGYTF
cdr3_nt: TGTGCCAGCTCACCGGAGGCAGTTAGCTATGGCTACACCTTC
v_call: TRBV18
j_call: TRBJ1-2
d_call: NA
clone_size: NA

cdr3_aa: CASSIGRGSYNEQFF
cdr3_nt: TGTGCCAGTAGTATAGGGAGGGGATCGTACAATGAGCAGTTCTTC
v_call: TRBV19
j_call: TRBJ2-1
d_call: NA
clone_size: once

cdr3_aa: CASSPDFTYNEQFF
cdr3_nt: TGTGCCAGCAGTCCAGACTTTACCTACAATGAGCAGTTCTTC
v_call: TRBV11-1
j_call: TRBJ2-1
d_call: NA
clone_size: NA

cdr3_aa: CASSEMMGTPTGGYTF
cdr3_nt: TGTGCCAGCAGTGAAATGATGGGGACTCCAACGGGTGGCTACACCTTC
v_call: TRBV6-1
j_call: TRBJ1-2
d_call: NA
clone_size: NA

cdr3_aa: CASSYSTGDPSYEQYF
cdr3_nt: TGTGCCAGCAGTTACTCAACAGGGGACCCCTCCTACGAGCAGTACTTC
v_call: TRBV6-6
j_call: TRBJ2-7
d_call: TRBD1
clone_size: NA

cdr3_aa: CASSPRRTASYEQYF
cdr3_nt: TGTGCCAGCAGCCCCCGGAGGACAGCCTCCTACGAGCAGTACTTC
v_call: TRBV9
j_call: TRBJ2-7
d_call: NA
clone_size: NA

cdr3_aa: CASSLESVQQFF
cdr3_nt: TGCGCCAGCAGCTTGGAATCGGTCCAGCAGTTCTTC
v_call: TRBV5-1
j_call: TRBJ2-1
d_call: NA
clone_size: NA

cdr3_aa: CASSRALLTGDGGYTF
cdr3_nt: TGTGCCAGCAGCCGAGCCCTTTTAACAGGGGACGGTGGCTACACCTTC
v_call: TRBV5-6
j_call: TRBJ1-2
d_call: TRBD1
clone_size: NA

cdr3_aa: CASSRGEGGGYTF
cdr3_nt: TGTGCCAGTAGCCGTGGGGAGGGAGGCGGCTACACCTTC
v_call: TRBV19
j_call: TRBJ1-2
d_call: NA
clone_size: NA

cdr3_aa: CASRRTGRLEHNEQFF
cdr3_nt: TGCGCCAGCAGACGCACAGGTCGACTAGAACATAATGAGCAGTTCTTC
v_call: TRBV4-3
j_call: TRBJ2-1
d_call: NA
clone_size: NA

cdr3_aa: CASSFLSRGPEQFF
cdr3_nt: TGTGCCAGCAGCTTCCTCTCGAGGGGGCCTGAGCAGTTCTTC
v_call: TRBV7-6
j_call: TRBJ2-1
d_call: TRBD1
clone_size: NA

cdr3_aa: CASSYLLGTSQSEQFF
cdr3_nt: TGTGCCAGCAGTTACCTCCTTGGGACTTCACAGTCTGAGCAGTTCTTC
v_call: TRBV6-5
j_call: TRBJ2-1
d_call: NA
clone_size: NA

cdr3_aa: CASSSSGLAATDTQYF
cdr3_nt: TGTGCCAGCAGCTCGAGCGGCCTAGCGGCCACAGATACGCAGTATTTT
v_call: TRBV9
j_call: TRBJ2-3
d_call: TRBD2
clone_size: NA

cdr3_aa: CASSIRAWGTEAFF
cdr3_nt: TGTGCCAGTAGTATCAGGGCTTGGGGCACTGAAGCTTTCTTT
v_call: TRBV19
j_call: TRBJ1-1
d_call: NA
clone_size: few

cdr3_aa: CASSIRGGSLSGNTIYF
cdr3_nt: TGTGCCAGCAGTATCCGAGGGGGCTCACTCTCTGGAAACACCATATATTTT
v_call: TRBV27
j_call: TRBJ1-3
d_call: TRBD1
clone_size: NA

cdr3_aa: CASSLGLSYNEQFF
cdr3_nt: TGTGCCAGCAGCTTAGGACTCAGCTACAATGAGCAGTTCTTC
v_call: TRBV7-9
j_call: TRBJ2-1
d_call: NA
clone_size: NA

cdr3_aa: CASSFTGQMNTEAFF
cdr3_nt: TGTGCCAGCAGCTTCACGGGACAGATGAACACTGAAGCTTTCTTT
v_call: TRBV7-2
j_call: TRBJ1-1
d_call: TRBD1
clone_size: once

cdr3_aa: CASSQLQGANYEQYF
cdr3_nt: TGCGCCAGCAGCCAGCTCCAGGGGGCTAATTACGAGCAGTACTTC
v_call: TRBV4-3
j_call: TRBJ2-7
d_call: TRBD1
clone_size: NA

cdr3_aa: CASSQYLNNEQFF
cdr3_nt: TGCGCCAGCAGCCAATACCTAAACAATGAGCAGTTCTTC
v_call: TRBV4-1
j_call: TRBJ2-1
d_call: NA
clone_size: NA

cdr3_aa: CASSQRSTGNTGELFF
cdr3_nt: TGTGCCAGCAGCCAAAGGTCGACAGGGAACACCGGGGAGCTGTTTTTT
v_call: TRBV7-3
j_call: TRBJ2-2
d_call: NA
clone_size: NA

cdr3_aa: CASSQGSGTGADEQFF
cdr3_nt: TGTGCCAGCAGCCAAGGAAGTGGGACAGGGGCAGATGAGCAGTTCTTC
v_call: TRBV4-2
j_call: TRBJ2-1
d_call: TRBD1
clone_size: NA

cdr3_aa: CASSYRQGVGETQYF
cdr3_nt: TGTGCCAGCAGCTATCGACAGGGGGTGGGGGAGACCCAGTACTTC
v_call: TRBV13
j_call: TRBJ2-5
d_call: TRBD1
clone_size: NA

cdr3_aa: CSVHSTGVTDEQFF
cdr3_nt: TGCAGCGTTCACTCGACGGGGGTTACAGATGAGCAGTTCTTC
v_call: TRBV29-1
j_call: TRBJ2-1
d_call: NA
clone_size: NA

cdr3_aa: CASSSLPGEGYNEQFF
cdr3_nt: TGCGCCAGCAGCTCCCTACCGGGGGAGGGATACAATGAGCAGTTCTTC
v_call: TRBV5-1
j_call: TRBJ2-1
d_call: TRBD2
clone_size: NA

cdr3_aa: CASNLEGGGQYF
cdr3_nt: TGTGCCAGCAACCTCGAAGGGGGAGGGCAGTACTTC
v_call: TRBV7-2
j_call: TRBJ2-5
d_call: NA
clone_size: NA

cdr3_aa: CASSPGRERGYTF
cdr3_nt: TGTGCCAGCAGCCCGGGGAGGGAGAGAGGCTACACCTTC
v_call: TRBV7-9
j_call: TRBJ1-2
d_call: NA
clone_size: NA

cdr3_aa: CASSRTGANYGYTF
cdr3_nt: TGTGCCAGCAGCAGGACAGGGGCTAACTATGGCTACACCTTC
v_call: TRBV6-4
j_call: TRBJ1-2
d_call: TRBD1
clone_size: once

cdr3_aa: CASSRDRNYGYTF
cdr3_nt: TGTGCCAGCAGTCGGGACAGGAACTATGGCTACACCTTC
v_call: TRBV6-5
j_call: TRBJ1-2
d_call: TRBD1
clone_size: NA

cdr3_aa: CASSPDRVRNEQFF
cdr3_nt: TGTGCCAGCAGTCCCGACAGGGTTCGGAATGAGCAGTTCTTC
v_call: TRBV6-6
j_call: TRBJ2-1
d_call: TRBD1
clone_size: once

cdr3_aa: CASSPRTSGVLYNEQFF
cdr3_nt: TGTGCCAGCAGCCCCCGGACTAGCGGGGTATTGTACAATGAGCAGTTCTTC
v_call: TRBV11-2
j_call: TRBJ2-1
d_call: TRBD2
clone_size: NA

cdr3_aa: CASSVRQVDTGELFF
cdr3_nt: TGTGCCAGCAGTGTCCGGCAGGTGGACACCGGGGAGCTGTTTTTT
v_call: TRBV2
j_call: TRBJ2-2
d_call: NA
clone_size: once

cdr3_aa: CSVEVGQGRGYTF
cdr3_nt: TGCAGCGTTGAAGTGGGACAGGGAAGGGGCTACACCTTC
v_call: TRBV29-1
j_call: TRBJ1-2
d_call: TRBD1
clone_size: NA

cdr3_aa: CASTRGQNTGELFF
cdr3_nt: TGCGCCAGCACCCGGGGACAAAACACCGGGGAGCTGTTTTTT
v_call: TRBV5-1
j_call: TRBJ2-2
d_call: NA
clone_size: NA

cdr3_aa: CASRTIRPTDTQYF
cdr3_nt: TGTGCCAGCAGGACTATCCGACCTACAGATACGCAGTATTTT
v_call: TRBV6-1
j_call: TRBJ2-3
d_call: NA
clone_size: NA

cdr3_aa: CASSPIQGNRDTQYF
cdr3_nt: TGTGCCAGCAGCCCTATACAGGGAAACCGAGATACGCAGTATTTT
v_call: TRBV5-6
j_call: TRBJ2-3
d_call: NA
clone_size: NA

cdr3_aa: CASRTPSKGDEQFF
cdr3_nt: TGTGCCAGCCGAACACCTTCTAAGGGGGATGAGCAGTTCTTC
v_call: TRBV27
j_call: TRBJ2-1
d_call: NA
clone_size: NA

cdr3_aa: CASSLDGRTDTQYF
cdr3_nt: TGTGCCAGCAGCTTAGATGGGCGCACAGATACGCAGTATTTT
v_call: TRBV11-1
j_call: TRBJ2-3
d_call: NA
clone_size: NA

cdr3_aa: CASSPTGSSGNTIYF
cdr3_nt: TGTGCCAGCAGCCCGACAGGTTCCTCGGGAAACACCATATATTTT
v_call: TRBV28
j_call: TRBJ1-3
d_call: NA
clone_size: NA

cdr3_aa: CASWGGRTYNEQFF
cdr3_nt: TGCGCCAGTTGGGGGGGGAGAACCTACAATGAGCAGTTCTTC
v_call: TRBV10-2
j_call: TRBJ2-1
d_call: TRBD2
clone_size: NA

cdr3_aa: CASSSPGLGSDTQYF
cdr3_nt: TGTGCCAGCAGTTCTCCGGGACTAGGGTCAGATACGCAGTATTTT
v_call: TRBV27
j_call: TRBJ2-3
d_call: TRBD2
clone_size: once

cdr3_aa: CAISDSVRGEDNEQFF
cdr3_nt: TGTGCCATCAGTGATTCGGTTCGCGGGGAAGACAATGAGCAGTTCTTC
v_call: TRBV10-3
j_call: TRBJ2-1
d_call: NA
clone_size: NA

cdr3_aa: CASSFTGLVQETQYF
cdr3_nt: TGTGCCAGCAGCTTTACGGGACTAGTGCAAGAGACCCAGTACTTC
v_call: TRBV7-2
j_call: TRBJ2-5
d_call: TRBD2
clone_size: NA

cdr3_aa: CASSMRGGDYNEQFF
cdr3_nt: TGTGCCAGTAGTATGAGGGGCGGGGACTACAATGAGCAGTTCTTC
v_call: TRBV19
j_call: TRBJ2-1
d_call: NA
clone_size: NA

cdr3_aa: CASSPLREGNTGELFF
cdr3_nt: TGTGCCAGCTCACCTCTTCGAGAGGGAAACACCGGGGAGCTGTTTTTT
v_call: TRBV18
j_call: TRBJ2-2
d_call: NA
clone_size: NA

cdr3_aa: CASSSGQTSSGNTIYF
cdr3_nt: TGTGCCAGCAGCTCCGGACAGACATCCTCTGGAAACACCATATATTTT
v_call: TRBV5-5
j_call: TRBJ1-3
d_call: NA
clone_size: NA

cdr3_aa: CASSLGRSSGYTF
cdr3_nt: TGTGCCAGCAGCTTAGGGAGGAGTAGCGGCTACACCTTC
v_call: TRBV7-2
j_call: TRBJ1-2
d_call: NA
clone_size: NA

cdr3_aa: CASSGTVSRNTIYF
cdr3_nt: TGTGCCAGCAGTGGGACAGTCTCAAGAAACACCATATATTTT
v_call: TRBV6-1
j_call: TRBJ1-3
d_call: NA
clone_size: once

cdr3_aa: CASSQVRDSQFF
cdr3_nt: TGCGCCAGCAGTCAGGTCCGGGACTCTCAGTTCTTC
v_call: TRBV23-1
j_call: TRBJ2-1
d_call: NA
clone_size: NA